The clone carrying this T cell receptor (beta chain) was found a few times. This specimen belongs to a study of blood T cell repertoires in COVID-19. Study-level background: Sites in the United States, Italy and Spain provided acute and convalescent COVID-19 samples.

Per germline, CDR1 LGHNA and CDR2 YSLEER. V lost 6 bases and J lost 0; bases outside the gene matches: 7. This CDR3 contains 15 residues. The protocol was immunoSEQ multiplex PCR, while the TCRdb copy is restricted to in-frame clones and leaves out a portion. Of fewer than 200,000 clones in the sample, 82% were seen once. The sequencing sample was made of PBMCs or T cells enriched from blood (not recorded which). The V gene is TRBV4-3, the J gene TRBJ1-2; 7 bases agree with TRBD1. This receptor was obtained from a woman in her sixties with acute COVID-19. CDR3 sequence reads: CASSLGTDSNYGYTF. For the CDR3, the DNA is TGCGCCAGCAGTCTGGGGACAGATTCTAACTATGGCTACACCTTC.